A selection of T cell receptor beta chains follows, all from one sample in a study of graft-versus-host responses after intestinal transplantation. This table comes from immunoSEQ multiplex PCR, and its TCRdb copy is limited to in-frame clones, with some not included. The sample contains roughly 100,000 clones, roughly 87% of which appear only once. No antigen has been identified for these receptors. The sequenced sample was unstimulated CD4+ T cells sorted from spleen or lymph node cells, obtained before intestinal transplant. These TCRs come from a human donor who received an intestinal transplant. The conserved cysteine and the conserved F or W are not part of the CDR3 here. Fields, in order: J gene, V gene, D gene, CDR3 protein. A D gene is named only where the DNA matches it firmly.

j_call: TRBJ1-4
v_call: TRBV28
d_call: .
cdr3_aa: ASSLIEGEEKLF

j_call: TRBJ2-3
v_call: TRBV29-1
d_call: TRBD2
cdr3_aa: SVDGLAGNTDTQY

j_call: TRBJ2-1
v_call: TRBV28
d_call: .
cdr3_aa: ASSSRLGAYNEQF

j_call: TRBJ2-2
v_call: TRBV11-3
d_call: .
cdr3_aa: ASSLDYGRNTGELF

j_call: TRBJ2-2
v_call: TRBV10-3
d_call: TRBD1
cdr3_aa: AISEVGGQNTGELF

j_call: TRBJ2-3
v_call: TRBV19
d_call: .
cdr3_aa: ASSIPPGSQY

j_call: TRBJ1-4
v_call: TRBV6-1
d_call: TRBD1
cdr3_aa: ASSPGQGNEKLF

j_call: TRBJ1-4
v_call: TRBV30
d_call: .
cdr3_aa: AWSVSRVRTNEKLF

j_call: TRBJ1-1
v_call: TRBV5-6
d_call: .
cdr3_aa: ASSLVDLTEAF

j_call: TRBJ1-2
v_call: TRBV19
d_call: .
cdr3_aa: ASTPGMNYGYT

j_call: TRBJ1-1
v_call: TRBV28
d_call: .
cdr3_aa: ASSSPQVKNTEAF

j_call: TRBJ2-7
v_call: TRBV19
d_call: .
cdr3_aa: ASSMTVSYEQY

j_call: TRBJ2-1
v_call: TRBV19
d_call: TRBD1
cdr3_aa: ASSIRGRWQGDNEQF

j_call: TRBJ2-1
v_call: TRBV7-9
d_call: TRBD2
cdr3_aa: ASSPLRAGLYNEQF

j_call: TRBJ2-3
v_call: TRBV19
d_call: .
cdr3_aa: ASRIPSTDTQY

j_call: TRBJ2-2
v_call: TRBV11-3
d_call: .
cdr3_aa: ASSFRPDGELF

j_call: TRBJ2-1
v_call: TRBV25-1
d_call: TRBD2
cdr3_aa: ASSERGGGPNEQF

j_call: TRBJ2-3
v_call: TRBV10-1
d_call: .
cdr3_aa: ASSSIPTDTQY